This T cell receptor (beta chain) stems from a study of cytomegalovirus exposure and HLA in healthy donors. The germline V gene has CDR1 MNHNS and CDR2 SASEGT. This CDR3 has 15 residues. Trimming cost V 6 bases and J 0 bases; bases outside gene matches: 7. This clone occurred a few times. PCR used 60 Vbeta primers and 13 Jbeta primers. Profiled with immunoSEQ multiplex PCR; TCRdb holds only in-frame clones, not every one. The repertoire consists of some 170,000 clones, with 80% occurring once and the leading ten covering about 4.5%. The sequence was collected from a man younger than 45 in good health and CMV-seronegative. V is TRBV6-1 and J is TRBJ2-7, with 8 bases matching TRBD2. Sequences were obtained from PBMCs. CDR3 in DNA: TGTGCCAGCAGACCTAGCGGGCCGAGCTCCTACGAGCAGTACTTC. Its protein is CASRPSGPSSYEQYF.